A single TCR beta chain is shown here with its context. Its specificity is not known. Germline CDR1 reads MNHEY; CDR2 reads SVGAGI. V lost 0 bases to trimming and J lost 4 bases, with 12 bases between them. The CDR3 covers 15 residues. The sample originates from a study of T cells in localized non-small cell lung cancer. Points from the study as a whole: Heterogeneity remains possible, as sequencing covered one tumor region only.

Using immunoSEQ multiplex PCR, the repertoire was profiled, and TCRdb retains in-frame clones only, with some absent. The data hold about 48,000 clones, with approximately 77% observed a single time. The origin of this receptor is a man between 40 and 75 years old with stage I squamous cell lung carcinoma. The chain links TRBV6-5 to TRBJ1-2, with a weak D call TRBD1 (5 bases). Sequencing used peripheral blood, obtained before any cancer treatment. The CDR3 here is CASSYSRGAFYGYTF. For the CDR3, the DNA is TGTGCCAGCAGTTACTCGAGGGGTGCGTTCTATGGCTACACCTTC.